Presented here are 22 T cell receptor beta chains from one specimen sequenced in a study of metastatic and nonmetastatic thyroid tumors. Patients were all untreated before their thyroid surgery. Via MiXCR, TCRdb re-called the PCR reads. The profile shows 25,000 to 35,000 clones, 20% to 30% of them singletons. The material sequenced was blood. The receptor set was obtained from a female donor with papillary thyroid cancer or a benign thyroid nodule (not recorded which). Some clones in this sample may be carry-over from other donors' samples.

V gene TRBV12-3 or TRBV12-4 combines with J gene TRBJ2-2; TRBD2 agrees at 15 bases. V shed 3 bases, J shed 6 bases, and the junction held 5 bases outside the gene matches. The CDR3 is 17 residues long. The CDR3 DNA follows: TGTGCCAGCAGTTTGCCGGGACTAGCGGGAGGCTCCGGGGAGCTGTTTTTT. Residues: CASSLPGLAGGSGELFF.

The count of this clone is one. The chain joins TRBV11-3 to TRBJ1-3; D unresolved. The V gene's germline CDR1 is SGHNT and CDR2 YENEEA. V gave up 7 bases and J gave up 0 bases, with 16 bases separating them. This CDR3 region has 16 residues. The CDR3 region has the DNA TGTGCCAGCATCCACGGGCAGGCAAGCTCTGGAAACACCATATATTTT. Translating it yields CASIHGQASSGNTIYF. The full variable domain, with the rest looked up from reference TRBV11-3 and TRBJ1-3, is EAGVVQSPRYKIIEKKQPVAFWCNPISGHNTLYWYLQNLGQGPELLIRYENEEAVDDSQLPKDRFSAERLKGVDSTLKIQPAELGDSAVYLCASIHGQASSGNTIYFGEGSWLTVV.

In this sample, this clone turned up many times. V is TRBV9 and J is TRBJ2-3; D remains unclear. The CDR3 sequence is 14 residues long. Germline loops: CDR1 SGDLS, CDR2 YYNGEE. V was trimmed by 2 bases and J by 4 bases, leaving 11 bases between them. CDR3 loop: CASSVVLAADTQYF. CDR3 nucleotides: TGTGCCAGCAGCGTCGTATTAGCCGCAGATACGCAGTATTTT.

This clone was recorded at least ten times. The chain couples TRBV5-1 to TRBJ2-2; a possible D gene is TRBD2 (5 bases). V was shortened by 3 bases and J by 5 bases, with 5 bases between the two germline ends. CDR3 length equals 12 residues. CDR1 and CDR2 from the germline V gene are SGHRS and YFSETQ. This CDR3 reads CASSWETGELFF. The CDR3 region has the DNA TGCGCCAGCAGCTGGGAGACCGGGGAGCTGTTTTTT. The variable domain in full, completed from reference TRBV5-1 and TRBJ2-2, reads KAGVTQTPRYLIKTRGQQVTLSCSPISGHRSVSWYQQTPGQGLQFLFEYFSETQRNKGNFPGRFSGRQFSNSRSEMNVSTLELGDSALYLCASSWETGELFFGEGSRLTVL.

V and J are TRBV11-2 and TRBJ2-7; possibly TRBD1 for D (7 bases). The V and J ends lost 6 bases and 3 bases respectively, with 15 bases between them. This CDR3 is built from 14 residues. Per the germline V gene, CDR1 is SGHAT and CDR2 is FQNNGV. The CDR3 here is CASRPGGTDYEQYF. The CDR3 DNA follows: TGTGCCAGCAGGCCCGGAGGGACAGACTACGAGCAGTACTTC.

The chain carries TRBV20-1 and TRBJ2-7; 8 bases map to TRBD2. From germline, CDR1 is DFQATT and CDR2 SNEGSKA (reference sequence). The trim removed 4 bases at V and 2 bases at J, leaving 10 bases unmatched. The CDR3 length is 15 residues. CDR3 loop: CSAKVIAGMAYEQYF. CDR3 bases: TGCAGTGCTAAGGTTATAGCGGGAATGGCCTACGAGCAGTACTTC.

This clone rates as medium-sized. The chain uses TRBV5-1 and TRBJ2-1; D remains ambiguous. The CDR3 sequence is 14 residues long. CDR1 and CDR2 from the germline V gene are SGHRS and YFSETQ. Trimming left V 7 bases short and J 6 bases short, with 17 bases between. The CDR3 here is CASGIESPSNEQFF. The CDR3 DNA is TGCGCCAGCGGTATAGAATCCCCGTCCAATGAGCAGTTCTTC.

This clone was observed many times. This may stem from a read error, because a much larger clone lies one nucleotide away. The gene calls are TRBV5-1 and TRBJ2-3; D gene uncertain. Trimming took 2 bases from V and 2 from J, leaving 15 bases between them. This CDR3 has 16 residues. Germline CDR1 SGHRS, CDR2 YFSETQ. The CDR3 sequence: CASSFFSVEHTDTQYF. CDR3 sequence (DNA): TGCGCCAGCAGCTTTTTTTCGGTGGAACACACAGATACGCAGTATTTT.

The CDR3 coding sequence is TGTGCCAGTAGCCCACTATCCGGGATCAATTGGAACTATGGCTACACCTTC. This encodes CASSPLSGINWNYGYTF. V usage is TRBV19 and J usage is TRBJ1-2; D not resolved. The CDR3 contains 17 residues. CDR1 is LNHDA and CDR2 is SQIVND in the germline V gene (reference sequence). V lost 6 bases, J lost 2 bases, and 22 bases lay in between. Full variable domain (outside the CDR3, taken from reference TRBV19 and TRBJ1-2): DGGITQSPKYLFRKEGQNVTLSCEQNLNHDAMYWYRQDPGQGLRLIYYSQIVNDFQKGDIAEGYSVSREKKESFPLTVTSAQKNPTAFYLCASSPLSGINWNYGYTFGSGTRLTVV.

The chain couples TRBV4-1 to TRBJ2-7; no clear D. CDR1 MGHRA and CDR2 YSYEKL come from the germline V gene. Trimming removed 4 bases from V and 6 bases from J, with 16 bases in between. The CDR3 spans 14 residues. CDR3 residues: CASSRQGSWGEQYF. CDR3 in DNA: TGCGCCAGCAGCCGTCAAGGGTCTTGGGGCGAGCAGTACTTC.

The genes are TRBV5-1 and TRBJ1-6, with a tentative D call TRBD1 (6 bases). V was cut by 2 bases and J by 9 bases, with 18 bases left in between. CDR1 is SGHRS, CDR2 YFSETQ, per germline. The CDR3 runs 16 residues. The CDR3 loop reads CASSFDRSALGSPLHF. CDR3 coding DNA: TGCGCCAGCAGCTTCGACAGGTCAGCGTTGGGTTCACCCCTCCACTTT.

This clone was observed a few times. Other DNA sequences of this sample code for an identical CDR3. The V and J genes are TRBV5-1 and TRBJ2-3; D possibly uses TRBD1 or TRBD2 (6 bases each). The V end was cut by 1 base, the J end by 9 bases, with 15 bases between. Per germline, CDR1 SGHRS and CDR2 YFSETQ. The CDR3 runs 14 residues. The CDR3: CASSLQRGEETQYF. The CDR3 DNA sequence: TGCGCCAGCAGCTTGCAAAGGGGGGAAGAGACGCAGTATTTT. The complete variable domain, with remaining parts taken from reference TRBV5-1 and TRBJ2-3, reads KAGVTQTPRYLIKTRGQQVTLSCSPISGHRSVSWYQQTPGQGLQFLFEYFSETQRNKGNFPGRFSGRQFSNSRSEMNVSTLELGDSALYLCASSLQRGEETQYFGPGTRLTVL.

The V and J genes are TRBV6-4 and TRBJ2-1, with 12 bases lining up with TRBD2. This CDR3 has 15 amino acids. The J segment lost 6 bases and the V segment lost 0 bases, leaving 0 bases of the junction unmatched. Germline CDR1 and CDR2: MRHNA and SNTAGT. The CDR3 DNA is TGTGCCAGCAGTGACTCGACTAGCGGGAGCAATGAGCAGTTCTTC. Translation: CASSDSTSGSNEQFF.

This clone was found many times. The CDR3 nucleotides read TGCGCCAGCAGCTTGGGGGACTACACAGATACGCAGTATTTT. Protein: CASSLGDYTDTQYF. The chain has TRBV5-1 and TRBJ2-3; 7 bases fit TRBD2. The V and J ends lost 0 bases and 2 bases, in that order; junction bases with no gene match: 0. This CDR3 region has 14 residues. Looked up from germline, CDR1 is SGHRS and CDR2 is YFSETQ.

The chain employs TRBV6-5 and TRBJ2-7, with D possibly being TRBD2 (5 bases). This CDR3 is built from 15 residues. The V and J ends lost 0 bases and 4 bases respectively, with 13 bases between them. The germline V gene encodes CDR1 MNHEY and CDR2 SVGAGI. The CDR3 here is CASSYSVPSIYEQYF. The CDR3 nucleotides read TGTGCCAGCAGTTACTCGGTCCCTAGCATATACGAGCAGTACTTC.

This clone was recorded at least ten times. This chain joins TRBV3-1 and TRBJ2-5; 9 nucleotides agree with TRBD2. The V segment lost 3 bases and the J segment 2 bases; nucleotides outside the gene matches: 4. Germline-derived CDR1 and CDR2 are LGHDT and YNNKEL (reference sequence). CDR3 size: 15 residues. Written as DNA, the CDR3 is TGTGCCAGCAGCCACGGGACTAGCATTCAAGAGACCCAGTACTTC. This encodes CASSHGTSIQETQYF.

The table lists this clone with many counts. This chain links TRBV6-5 with TRBJ1-5; 7 nucleotides line up with TRBD1. After removal of 0 bases from V and 2 bases from J, the junction contained 19 bases not matched to a gene. Germline CDR1 MNHEY, CDR2 SVGAGI. This CDR3 has 21 amino acids. The CDR3 protein is CASSYSPKGDSRAIGNQPQHF. CDR3 coding DNA: TGTGCCAGCAGTTACTCTCCAAAGGGGGACAGTAGGGCTATTGGCAATCAGCCCCAGCATTTT.

The sample holds a few counts of this clone. This rearrangement joins TRBV14 to TRBJ1-6; D perhaps matches TRBD1 (6 bases). The CDR3 has 15 amino acids. Germline V gives CDR1 SGHDN, CDR2 FVKESK. Trimming removed 4 bases at V and 6 bases at J, with 13 bases between. The CDR3 DNA reads TGTGCCAGCAGCCCGAGACAGGCTCCTAATTCACCCCTCCACTTT. This translates into CASSPRQAPNSPLHF.

This clone occurred many times. The chain couples TRBV2 to TRBJ2-7; D is unclear. Germline lookup yields CDR1 SNHLY and CDR2 FYNNEI. V lost 5 bases and J 3 bases, leaving 8 bases between the germline ends. CDR3 length: 12 residues. The CDR3 DNA sequence: TGTGCCAGCAGTATGTCTAACTACGAGCAGTACTTC. Translating it yields CASSMSNYEQYF.

Many counts were recorded for this clone. The chain has TRBV6-1 and TRBJ1-1; D is uncertain. The CDR3 has 15 residues. V lost 7 bases and J 6 bases, leaving 21 bases between the germline ends. Germline assignment: CDR1 MNHNS and CDR2 SASEGT. The CDR3 loop reads CASIRPGSRIAEAFF. Here the CDR3 DNA reads TGTGCCAGCATCCGCCCGGGATCGAGGATAGCTGAAGCTTTCTTT.

J is TRBJ2-5 and V is TRBV19; perhaps TRBD2 as D (5 bases). V lost 3 bases and J 3 bases, leaving 14 bases between the germline ends. Germline assignment: CDR1 LNHDA and CDR2 SQIVND (reference sequence). The CDR3 runs 15 residues. The CDR3 reads CASSIVSGNEETQYF. CDR3 nucleotide sequence: TGTGCCAGTAGTATCGTATCGGGGAACGAAGAGACCCAGTACTTC.

This clone has a single count. Written as DNA, the CDR3 is TGCAGTGCTAGAGGGGGACTAGCGGGAGTCATATCCTACGAGCAGTACTTC. This translates into CSARGGLAGVISYEQYF. The chain links TRBV20-1 to TRBJ2-7; 14 nucleotides match TRBD2. The CDR3 sequence is 17 residues long. Germline-derived CDR1 and CDR2 are DFQATT and SNEGSKA (reference sequence). J was trimmed by 1 base and V by 1 base; bases with no gene match: 6.